Sequencing of this T cell receptor (beta chain) was carried out in a study of blood T cells in healthy people across ages. Study in general: Template switching captured about one barcoded beta molecule per two T cells.

For the second PCR, which ran for 7 to 11 cycles, a sample-barcoded 5' primer and a J-beta primer mix were used. A single record per CDR3 protein comes from TCRdb applying MiXCR to the 5' RACE reads. The sample carries just under 900,000 distinct CDR3 sequences, under 35% recorded once. Germline-derived CDR1 and CDR2 are DFQATT and SNEGSKA (reference sequence). This CDR3 is 18 amino acids long. The V gene end was trimmed by 0 bases and the J gene end by 0 bases; junction bases not matched to a gene: 11. This sequence was found in a woman older than 75 in good health. This chain joins TRBV20-1 and TRBJ1-5; 7 bases are a match to TRBD1. The source material was blood. CDR3 protein: CSARDRRQGVYSNQPQHF. The CDR3 DNA reads as TGCAGTGCTAGAGATCGGCGGCAGGGGGTTTATAGCAATCAGCCCCAGCATTTT.